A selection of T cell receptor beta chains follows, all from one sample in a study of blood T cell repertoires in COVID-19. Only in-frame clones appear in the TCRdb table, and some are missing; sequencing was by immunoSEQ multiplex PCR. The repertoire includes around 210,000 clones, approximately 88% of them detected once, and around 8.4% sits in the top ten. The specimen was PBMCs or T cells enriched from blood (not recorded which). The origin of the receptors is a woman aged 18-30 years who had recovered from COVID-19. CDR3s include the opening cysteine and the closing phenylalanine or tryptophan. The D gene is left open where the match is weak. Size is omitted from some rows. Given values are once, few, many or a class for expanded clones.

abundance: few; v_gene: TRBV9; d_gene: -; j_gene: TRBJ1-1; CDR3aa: CASSPGRSMNTEAFF; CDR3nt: TGTGCCAGCAGCCCAGGCAGGTCAATGAACACTGAAGCTTTCTTT
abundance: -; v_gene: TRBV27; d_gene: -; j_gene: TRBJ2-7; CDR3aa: CASSFGQTYEQYF; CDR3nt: TGTGCCAGCAGTTTTGGGCAGACCTACGAGCAGTACTTC
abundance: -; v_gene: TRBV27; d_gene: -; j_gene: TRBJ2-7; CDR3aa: CASSLFPGTYEQYF; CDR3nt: TGTGCCAGCAGTTTATTCCCGGGAACCTACGAGCAGTACTTC
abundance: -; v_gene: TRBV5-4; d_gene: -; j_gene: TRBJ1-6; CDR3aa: CASSLGLAGGDSPLHF; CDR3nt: TGTGCCAGCAGCTTGGGATTAGCTGGGGGGGATTCACCCCTCCACTTT
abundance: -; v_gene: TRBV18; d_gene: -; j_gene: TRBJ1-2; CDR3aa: CASSPNRGIDYGYTF; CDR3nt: TGTGCCAGCTCACCAAACCGGGGAATTGACTATGGCTACACCTTC
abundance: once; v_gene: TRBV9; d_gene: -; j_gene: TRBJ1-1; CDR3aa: CASSVGADTEAFF; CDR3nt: TGTGCCAGCAGCGTAGGGGCTGATACTGAAGCTTTCTTT
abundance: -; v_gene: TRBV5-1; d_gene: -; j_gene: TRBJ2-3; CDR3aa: CASSLDRADTQYF; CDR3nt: TGCGCCAGCAGCTTGGACAGGGCAGATACGCAGTATTTT
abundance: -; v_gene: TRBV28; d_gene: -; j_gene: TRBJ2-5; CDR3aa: CASSFVEETQYF; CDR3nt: TGTGCCAGCAGTTTCGTTGAGGAGACCCAGTACTTC
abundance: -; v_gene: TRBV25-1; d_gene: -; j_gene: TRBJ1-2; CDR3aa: CASSESTNYGYTF; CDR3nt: TGTGCCAGCAGTGAATCAACTAACTATGGCTACACCTTC
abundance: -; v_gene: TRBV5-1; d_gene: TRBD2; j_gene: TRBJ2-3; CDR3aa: CASSSSGTSGAGDTQYF; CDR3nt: TGCGCCAGCAGCTCTTCCGGGACTAGCGGGGCCGGGGATACGCAGTATTTT
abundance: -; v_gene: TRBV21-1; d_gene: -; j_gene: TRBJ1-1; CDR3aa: CASSSQGAGTEAFF; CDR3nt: TGTGCCAGCAGCTCACAGGGGGCGGGCACTGAAGCTTTCTTT
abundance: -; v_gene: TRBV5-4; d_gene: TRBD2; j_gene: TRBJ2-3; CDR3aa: CASRFSGGRTDTQYF; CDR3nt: TGTGCCAGCAGATTTAGCGGGGGCCGCACAGATACGCAGTATTTT
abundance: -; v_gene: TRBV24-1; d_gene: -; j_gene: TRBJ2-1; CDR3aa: CATSDFRQDNEQFF; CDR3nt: TGTGCCACCAGTGATTTCCGGCAGGACAATGAGCAGTTCTTC
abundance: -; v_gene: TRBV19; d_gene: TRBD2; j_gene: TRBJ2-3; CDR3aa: CATHDSVWRGGHDTQYF; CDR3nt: TGTGCCACCCACGACTCAGTCTGGCGGGGGGGGCATGATACGCAGTATTTT
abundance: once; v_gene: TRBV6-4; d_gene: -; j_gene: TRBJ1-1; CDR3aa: CASSVDSNTEAFF; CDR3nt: TGTGCCAGCAGTGTTGACAGTAACACTGAAGCTTTCTTT
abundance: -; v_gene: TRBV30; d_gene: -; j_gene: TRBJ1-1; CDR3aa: CAWSTRANTEAFF; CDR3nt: TGTGCCTGGAGTACCAGGGCGAACACTGAAGCTTTCTTT
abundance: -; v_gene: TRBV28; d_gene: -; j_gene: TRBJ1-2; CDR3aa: CASRLGNNYGYTF; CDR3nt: TGTGCCAGCCGGCTCGGGAATAACTATGGCTACACCTTC
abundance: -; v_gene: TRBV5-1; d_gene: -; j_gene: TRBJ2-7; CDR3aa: CASSLNQALDYEQYF; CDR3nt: TGCGCCAGCAGCTTGAACCAGGCACTTGACTACGAGCAGTACTTC
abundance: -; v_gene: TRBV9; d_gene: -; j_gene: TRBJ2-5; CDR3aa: CASSPRSGRETQYF; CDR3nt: TGTGCCAGCAGCCCACGGTCGGGGAGGGAGACCCAGTACTTC
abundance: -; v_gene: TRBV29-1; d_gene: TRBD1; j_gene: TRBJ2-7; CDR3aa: CSVGTGAYEQYF; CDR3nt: TGCAGCGTTGGGACAGGGGCCTACGAGCAGTACTTC
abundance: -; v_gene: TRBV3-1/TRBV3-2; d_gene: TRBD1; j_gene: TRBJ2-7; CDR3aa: CASSRFAGQGAGEQYF; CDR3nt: TGTGCCAGCAGCCGATTCGCTGGACAGGGGGCTGGGGAGCAGTACTTC
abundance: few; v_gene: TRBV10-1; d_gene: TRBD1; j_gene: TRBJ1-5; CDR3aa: CASSVDRGNSNQPQHF; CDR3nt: TGCGCCAGCAGTGTAGACAGGGGCAATAGCAATCAGCCCCAGCATTTT
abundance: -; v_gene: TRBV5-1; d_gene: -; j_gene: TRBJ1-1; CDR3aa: CASSLGFSYTNTEAFF; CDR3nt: TGCGCCAGCAGCTTGGGGTTTTCGTACACGAACACTGAAGCTTTCTTT
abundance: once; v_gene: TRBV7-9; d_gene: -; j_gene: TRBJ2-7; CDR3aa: CASRRLAGRPNEQYF; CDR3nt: TGTGCCAGCAGGAGATTGGCGGGACGACCAAACGAGCAGTACTTC
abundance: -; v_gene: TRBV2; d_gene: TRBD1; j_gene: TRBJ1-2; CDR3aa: CASSPKGARVYGYTF; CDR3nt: TGTGCCAGCAGCCCTAAGGGGGCGCGAGTCTATGGCTACACCTTC
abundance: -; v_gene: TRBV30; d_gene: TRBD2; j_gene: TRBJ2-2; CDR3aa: CAWRGSGGTGELFF; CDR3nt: TGTGCCTGGAGGGGTAGCGGGGGGACCGGGGAGCTGTTTTTT
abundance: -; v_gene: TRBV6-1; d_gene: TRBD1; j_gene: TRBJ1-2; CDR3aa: CASSERTRGLLYTF; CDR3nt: TGTGCCAGCAGTGAAAGGACCAGGGGGCTCCTCTACACCTTC
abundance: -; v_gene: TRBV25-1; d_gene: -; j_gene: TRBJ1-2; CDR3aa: CASSERGGNYGYTF; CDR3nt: TGTGCCAGCAGTGAGAGGGGGGGGAACTATGGCTACACCTTC
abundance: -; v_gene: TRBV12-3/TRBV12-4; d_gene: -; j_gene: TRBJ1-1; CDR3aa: CASSFSRNTEAFF; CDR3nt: TGTGCCAGCAGTTTTTCGAGGAACACTGAAGCTTTCTTT
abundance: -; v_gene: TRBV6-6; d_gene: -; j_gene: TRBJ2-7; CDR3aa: CASTGSGIDEQYF; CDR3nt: TGTGCCAGCACCGGTTCGGGGATCGACGAGCAGTACTTC